This TCR beta chain was observed in a study of chemoradiotherapy in HPV16-positive cancers. Trimming shortened V by 0 bases and J by 0 bases, and 12 bases separated the two germline ends. The CDR3 is made up of 16 amino acids. The V gene's germline CDR1 is SGDLS and CDR2 YYNGEE. Profiled with immunoSEQ multiplex PCR; TCRdb holds only in-frame clones, not every one. This sample carries approximately 58,000 clones, roughly 90% of them seen once, and the ten largest clones take more than 3%. The sample here was blood, taken from a patient who underwent chemoradiotherapy. The V call is TRBV9, the J call TRBJ1-1; D is ambiguous. The TCR was taken from a human donor with HPV-associated anogenital cancer. The CDR3 DNA reads TGTGCCAGCAGCGTAGGGCCTACGACCCTGAACACTGAAGCTTTCTTT. It is translated as CASSVGPTTLNTEAFF.